A selection of T cell receptor beta chains follows, all from one sample in a study of control samples from healthy donors and cancer patients. Sequencing was performed with immunoSEQ multiplex PCR; in TCRdb, only in-frame clones are kept and a portion is missing. The sample contains tens of thousands of clones, around 89% of which appear only once. Source material: blood. These receptors were taken from a woman between 65 and 79 years old in good health. CDR3s include the opening cysteine and the closing phenylalanine or tryptophan. A D gene is named only where the DNA matches it firmly. Rows may omit the clone size; those that give it use once, few, many or a size class.

V	J	D	length	size	DNA	CDR3
TRBV15	TRBJ1-1	-	15	-	TGTGCCACCATACAGGGTGGCCTCGTCGACACTGAAGCTTTCTTT	CATIQGGLVDTEAFF
TRBV5-1	TRBJ1-3	-	16	-	TGCGCCAGCAGCTTGGTCGGGCACCGAGCTGGAAACACCATATATTTT	CASSLVGHRAGNTIYF
TRBV7-2	TRBJ1-5	TRBD1	14	-	TGTGCCAGCAGCTTGGGACAGATCAATCAGCCCCAGCATTTT	CASSLGQINQPQHF
TRBV5-5	TRBJ1-5	-	13	-	TGTGCCAGCAGGCGGACCGCAAGTCAGCCCCAGCATTTT	CASRRTASQPQHF
TRBV19	TRBJ1-1	TRBD1	15	once	TGTGCCAGTAGTATATCCACAGGGGCGAACACTGAAGCTTTCTTT	CASSISTGANTEAFF
TRBV19	TRBJ1-6	TRBD1	15	-	TGTGCCAGCCGAGGGGGCGACAGGGGCGCTTCACCCCTCCACTTT	CASRGGDRGASPLHF
TRBV7-8	TRBJ1-6	-	15	-	TGTGCCAGCACTCTCCGGGACACGACGAATTCACCCCTCCACTTT	CASTLRDTTNSPLHF
TRBV13	TRBJ1-2	-	15	-	TGTGCCAGCAGCTTAGAGGGCGGGACGGATTATGACTACACCTTC	CASSLEGGTDYDYTF
TRBV5-4	TRBJ1-1	-	11	-	TGTGCCAGCAGGTCGGGGAGTTCAGCTTTCTTT	CASRSGSSAFF
TRBV5-8	TRBJ1-1	-	14	-	TGTGCCAGCAGCTTACAGGATACAAACACTGAAGCTTTCTTT	CASSLQDTNTEAFF
TRBV6-5	TRBJ2-7	-	15	-	TGTGCCAGCAGTTACTTTGGGGGCAGGGACTACGAGCAGTACTTC	CASSYFGGRDYEQYF
TRBV14	TRBJ2-3	-	14	few	TGTGCCAGCAGCCAGGGGCGACACACAGATACGCAGTATTTT	CASSQGRHTDTQYF
TRBV5-4	TRBJ2-1	-	14	-	TGTGCCAGCAGCTTGAAGAGCTCCTACAATGAGCAGTTCTTC	CASSLKSSYNEQFF
TRBV19	TRBJ1-5	TRBD1	16	-	TGTGCCAGTAGTATTGGCGGGACAGGGCTAAATCAGCCCCAGCATTTT	CASSIGGTGLNQPQHF
TRBV5-1	TRBJ2-7	-	13	-	TGCGCCAGCAGCTTGGTAGAGGCTCGGGAGCAGTACTTC	CASSLVEAREQYF
TRBV7-2	TRBJ1-2	-	15	-	TGTGCCAGCAGCTTTCCGGGCAGGGAAGCGAATGGCTACACCTTC	CASSFPGREANGYTF
TRBV6-6	TRBJ1-1	TRBD1	13	-	TGTGCCAGCAGTTCGACAGGGGGCAACGGAGCTTTCTTT	CASSSTGGNGAFF
TRBV5-1	TRBJ1-2	-	14	-	TGCGCCAGCAGCTTGTCGGGACACCCCTATGGCTACACCTTC	CASSLSGHPYGYTF
TRBV4-3	TRBJ1-1	-	12	-	TGCGCCAGCAGCCACCTGGGCCGTGAAGCTTTCTTT	CASSHLGREAFF
TRBV5-1	TRBJ1-1	TRBD1	17	-	TGCGCCAGCAGTTACGAGGTTGGACAGGGCACCAACACTGAAGCTTTCTTT	CASSYEVGQGTNTEAFF
TRBV5-1	TRBJ1-3	TRBD1	16	few	TGCGCCAGCAGCTTGGCGGGACAGGTAGCTGGAAACACCATATATTTT	CASSLAGQVAGNTIYF
TRBV6-6	TRBJ2-1	-	16	-	TGTGCCAGCAGCCTACTAACTCGTTCCGGGGTGTATGAGCAGTTCTTC	CASSLLTRSGVYEQFF
TRBV11-2	TRBJ2-1	-	14	once	TGTGCCAGCAGCTCCGTAAGGGCCCACAATGAGCAGTTCTTC	CASSSVRAHNEQFF
TRBV7-2	TRBJ1-5	TRBD1	14	-	TGTGCCAGCAGCTTAGGGACAGGTAGTCAGCCCCAGCATTTT	CASSLGTGSQPQHF
TRBV3-1/TRBV3-2	TRBJ1-2	-	17	-	TGTGCCAGCAGCCAAGTCCCGACGGGGGGCAAAAACTATGGCTACACCTTC	CASSQVPTGGKNYGYTF
TRBV19	TRBJ2-3	-	13	-	TGTGCCAGTAGTATCGGGCTGTTTGATACGCAGTATTTT	CASSIGLFDTQYF
TRBV2	TRBJ1-2	-	13	-	TGTGCCAGCAGTTCTTCCCGGGACGCCGGCTACACCTTC	CASSSSRDAGYTF
TRBV27	TRBJ1-1	-	13	-	TGTGCCAGCAGGGCCCGGGGAGAATCCCTAGCTTTCTTT	CASRARGESLAFF
TRBV5-6	TRBJ1-2	TRBD1	16	-	TGTGCCAGCAGCGTTATTCCGGGACAGACGATGTATGGCTACACCTTC	CASSVIPGQTMYGYTF
TRBV5-4	TRBJ2-5	-	13	-	TGTGCCAGCAGCTTGAGCGCTCCGGAGACCCAGTACTTC	CASSLSAPETQYF
TRBV6-1	TRBJ1-5	TRBD1	15	-	TGTGCCAGCAGTGAAGGACAGGGCAGCAATCAGCCCCAGCATTTT	CASSEGQGSNQPQHF
TRBV11-2	TRBJ2-5	TRBD1	14	-	TGTGCCAGCAGCCTTCAGGGGGCTCAAGAGACCCAGTACTTC	CASSLQGAQETQYF
TRBV19	TRBJ1-1	-	16	once	TGTGCCAGTAGCGGGTTGGGAGGGGTAAAGAGCACTGAAGCTTTCTTT	CASSGLGGVKSTEAFF
TRBV11-2	TRBJ2-2	-	15	-	TGTGCCAGCAGCTTAGTCGCCGCGAACACCGGGGAGCTGTTTTTT	CASSLVAANTGELFF
TRBV5-6	TRBJ1-6	TRBD1	15	few	TGTGCCAGCAGCTTTAGACAGGGATTTAATTCACCCCTCCACTTT	CASSFRQGFNSPLHF
TRBV6-5	TRBJ1-1	-	13	-	TGTGCCAGCAGTTACGGGACCAGGGGAGAAGCTTTCTTT	CASSYGTRGEAFF
TRBV4-1	TRBJ1-3	-	18	-	TGCGCCAGCAGCCAAGATCTGGTAGGGCTGAACTCTGGAAACACCATATATTTT	CASSQDLVGLNSGNTIYF
TRBV4-1	TRBJ1-2	TRBD1	13	-	TGCGCCAGCAGCAGGCCGGGACAGAGGGGCTACACCTTC	CASSRPGQRGYTF
TRBV3-1/TRBV3-2	TRBJ2-5	-	12	once	TGTGCCAGCAGCCCCACAGGGGAGACCCAGTACTTC	CASSPTGETQYF
TRBV20-1	TRBJ2-1	TRBD1	11	-	TGCAGTGCATATGACAGGGGTGAGCAGTTCTTC	CSAYDRGEQFF
TRBV6-2/TRBV6-3	TRBJ2-3	-	18	-	TGTGCCAGCAGTTACCCATCAGGGAGAGGGGGGTTCACAGATACGCAGTATTTT	CASSYPSGRGGFTDTQYF
TRBV6-6	TRBJ1-4	-	18	-	TGTGCCAGCAGTCCACAATCGGACAGATATGCAACTAATGAAAAACTGTTTTTT	CASSPQSDRYATNEKLFF
TRBV19	TRBJ1-1	-	15	-	TGTGCCAGTAGTATAGTACACAGCTGGAACACTGAAGCTTTCTTT	CASSIVHSWNTEAFF
TRBV6-6	TRBJ1-2	-	15	-	TGTGCCAGCAGTCACCGACAGCCAATAAACTATGGCTACACCTTC	CASSHRQPINYGYTF
TRBV11-2	TRBJ2-7	TRBD2	16	-	TGTGCCAGCAGCTTACGGACTAGCGGGGGAGGCTACGAGCAGTACTTC	CASSLRTSGGGYEQYF
TRBV5-8	TRBJ2-7	TRBD2	14	-	TGTGCCAGCAGCTTTCCGAGCGGGGGGCGGGAGCAGTACTTC	CASSFPSGGREQYF
TRBV19	TRBJ1-1	TRBD1	12	-	TGTGCCAGTGGGACAGGGGCCACTGAAGCTTTCTTT	CASGTGATEAFF
TRBV7-8	TRBJ2-1	-	13	-	TGTGCCAGCAGGCACATCCCAGACAATGAGCAGTTCTTC	CASRHIPDNEQFF
TRBV5-6	TRBJ2-6	-	15	-	TGTGCCAGCAGCTTCATAGGGCTCGGGGCCAACGTCCTGACTTTC	CASSFIGLGANVLTF
TRBV27	TRBJ1-6	-	15	-	TGTGCCAGCAGTGCGGGGGGAGGCCTCAGTTCACCCCTCCACTTT	CASSAGGGLSSPLHF
TRBV5-6	TRBJ1-6	TRBD1	14	-	TGTGCCAGCAGCGCGGGACAGGCTGGTTCACCCCTCCACTTT	CASSAGQAGSPLHF